Shown below are 32 T cell receptor beta chains from a single sample sequenced in a study of cytomegalovirus exposure and HLA in healthy donors. Produced via immunoSEQ multiplex PCR; TCRdb's table is partial and in-frame only. The sample includes about 140,000 clones, approximately 85% of them seen just once. The specimen was PBMCs. Receptors originate from a woman aged 30 to 39 in good health and CMV-seronegative.

The chain has TRBV11-2 and TRBJ2-1, with a weak D call TRBD2 (5 bases). V was trimmed by 3 bases and J by 7 bases, leaving 25 bases between them. This CDR3 spans 18 amino acids. The germline gives CDR1 SGHAT, CDR2 FQNNGV. CDR3 residues: CASSFLSSRGRGLNEQFF. CDR3 nucleotides: TGTGCCAGCAGCTTTCTATCCTCTCGCGGTCGAGGGCTGAATGAGCAGTTCTTC.

The table lists this clone with a few counts. The V call is TRBV6-5, the J call TRBJ2-7; the match to TRBD2 covers 8 bases. The CDR3 totals 15 residues. Trimming removed 6 bases from V and 2 bases from J; junction bases left unmatched: 9. Germline loops: CDR1 MNHEY, CDR2 SVGAGI. This chain's CDR3 is CASSRDFSGTYEQYF. The CDR3 region has the DNA TGTGCCAGCAGCCGGGATTTTAGCGGGACCTACGAGCAGTACTTC.

The J gene is TRBJ2-2, the V gene TRBV15; D not resolved. Trimming took 1 base from V and 0 from J, leaving 12 bases between them. This CDR3 is 17 amino acids long. Germline V gene data show CDR1 as LNHNV and CDR2 as YYDKDF (reference sequence). CDR3 region: CATSRGIQVANTGELFF. The CDR3 coding sequence is TGTGCCACCAGCAGAGGCATCCAGGTCGCGAACACCGGGGAGCTGTTTTTT.

Here the CDR3 DNA reads TGTGCCAGCAGCCCCCGGGAGGCCATGAGGACTGAAGCTTTCTTT. This translates into CASSPREAMRTEAFF. The V and J genes are TRBV2 and TRBJ1-1; D gene uncertain. The CDR3 length is 15 residues. CDR1 SNHLY and CDR2 FYNNEI come from the germline V gene. V lost 6 bases and J lost 5, with 19 bases in between.

The V call is TRBV25-1, the J call TRBJ2-6; D gene ambiguous. The CDR3 loop spans 14 amino acids. Between the trimmed V and J ends, which lost 1 base and 5 bases, there was a span of 6 bases. Germline-derived CDR1 and CDR2 are MGHDK and SYGVNS. CDR3 sequence reads: CASSESGRANVLTF. Here the CDR3 DNA reads TGTGCCAGCAGTGAATCGGGTAGGGCCAACGTCCTGACTTTC.

The chain joins TRBV28 to TRBJ2-1; unclear D gene. This CDR3 is 15 amino acids long. CDR1 and CDR2 from the germline V gene are MDHEN and SYDVKM. V was shortened by 1 base and J by 0 bases, with 7 bases between the two germline ends. Written as DNA, the CDR3 is TGTGCCAGCAGTTTATCCTCCAGCTCCTACAATGAGCAGTTCTTC. Protein: CASSLSSSSYNEQFF.

DNA of the CDR3: TGTGCCAGCAGTGTCAGGGGTCAGCCCCAGCATTTT. It codes for CASSVRGQPQHF. This rearrangement joins TRBV6-1 to TRBJ1-5; maybe TRBD1 (6 bases). The germline gives CDR1 MNHNS, CDR2 SASEGT. V lost 4 bases and J lost 6, with 7 bases in between. CDR3 size: 12 residues.

With regard to this clone: At the DNA level, this CDR3 is encoded by other sequences in the same sample as well. The chain is built from TRBV18 and TRBJ2-7; tentative D call: TRBD2 (6 bases). V gave up 2 bases and J gave up 5 bases, with 13 bases separating them. The CDR3 length is 14 residues. Germline V CDR1 and CDR2: KGHSH, LQKENI. The chain's CDR3 is CASSPGGSQNEQYF. The CDR3 DNA follows: TGTGCCAGCTCACCAGGGGGGTCTCAAAACGAGCAGTACTTC. The complete variable domain, with remaining parts taken from reference TRBV18 and TRBJ2-7, reads NAGVMQNPRHLVRRRGQEARLRCSPMKGHSHVYWYRQLPEEGLKFMVYLQKENIIDESGMPKERFSAEFPKEGPSILRIQQVVRGDSAAYFCASSPGGSQNEQYFGPGTRLTVT.

This clone was recorded only once. This chain uses TRBV6-1 with TRBJ1-1, with a tentative D call TRBD1 (6 bases). Germline CDR1 reads MNHNS; CDR2 reads SASEGT. The CDR3 length is 15 residues. Trimming took off 6 bases at V and 3 bases at J, with 17 bases between the two ends. Here the CDR3 DNA reads TGTGCCAGCAGGGAGGGGGGGGCTCGGCACACTGAAGCTTTCTTT. Protein sequence: CASREGGARHTEAFF.

The chain combines TRBV5-1 with TRBJ2-7, with 9 bases aligning to TRBD1. V lost 0 bases, J lost 6 bases, and 4 bases stayed unmatched. Germline assignment: CDR1 SGHRS and CDR2 YFSETQ. This CDR3 is built from 14 residues. In DNA form, the CDR3 reads TGCGCCAGCAGCTTGGGGGGACAGGGTGTCGAGCAGTACTTC. It translates to CASSLGGQGVEQYF.

The V call is TRBV13, the J call TRBJ1-3; no definite D call. The germline V gene encodes CDR1 PRHDT and CDR2 FYEKMQ (reference sequence). The CDR3 contains 16 residues. V lost 5 bases and J 0 bases, leaving 14 bases between the germline ends. The CDR3 DNA follows: TGTGCCAGCAGCAAGAACCAAGTGAGCTCTGGAAACACCATATATTTT. It encodes CASSKNQVSSGNTIYF. The full variable domain, completed using reference TRBV13 and TRBJ1-3, is AAGVIQSPRHLIKEKRETATLKCYPIPRHDTVYWYQQGPGQDPQFLISFYEKMQSDKGSIPDRFSAQQFSDYHSELNMSSLELGDSALYFCASSKNQVSSGNTIYFGEGSWLTVV.

V gene TRBV5-1 combines with J gene TRBJ2-5; 10 positions match TRBD1. CDR1 SGHRS and CDR2 YFSETQ come from the germline V gene. CDR3 length equals 15 residues. J was trimmed by 4 bases and V by 0 bases; bases with no gene match: 3. CDR3 region: CASSLGDRGVETQYF. CDR3 coding DNA: TGCGCCAGCAGCTTGGGGGACAGGGGTGTAGAGACCCAGTACTTC.

J is TRBJ2-1 and V is TRBV19; 10 positions match TRBD1. The CDR3 loop spans 19 amino acids. V gave up 2 bases and J gave up 7 bases; unmatched junction bases: 17. Germline CDR1 is LNHDA and CDR2 is SQIVND (reference sequence). The CDR3 bases are TGTGCCAGTAGTATATTATATGGGACAGGGGCGGTTTTTGATAATGAGCAGTTCTTC. Protein sequence: CASSILYGTGAVFDNEQFF.

A few counts support this clone. The chain carries TRBV6-1 and TRBJ2-7, with TRBD2 matching over 9 bases. The V segment lost 1 base and the J segment 2 bases; nucleotides outside the gene matches: 3. The CDR3 is 15 amino acids. CDR1 is MNHNS and CDR2 is SASEGT in the germline V gene. This CDR3 is CASSEESGGTYEQYF. CDR3 bases: TGTGCCAGCAGTGAAGAGAGCGGGGGGACCTACGAGCAGTACTTC.

V is TRBV5-6 and J is TRBJ2-2; D possibly corresponds to TRBD2 (6 bases). This CDR3 has 14 residues. Germline assignment: CDR1 SGHDT and CDR2 YYEEEE. Trimming pared 4 bases from V and 7 bases from J, leaving 14 bases between. Here the CDR3 DNA reads TGTGCCAGCAGCCCGTTCGGGGGAGGCGGGGAGCTGTTTTTT. Translating gives CASSPFGGGGELFF.

The chain joins TRBV5-4 to TRBJ2-2; 9 bases fit TRBD2. The CDR3 sequence is 16 residues long. Per germline, CDR1 SGHNT and CDR2 YYREEE (reference sequence). Losses at the gene ends were 0 bases for V and 4 bases for J; bases not matched to a gene: 4. Written as DNA, the CDR3 is TGTGCCAGCAGCTTGGGCGGGGGGGCCGCCACCGGGGAGCTGTTTTTT. This codes for CASSLGGGAATGELFF.

The chain combines TRBV2 with TRBJ1-2; TRBD1 is a possible D gene (5 bases). Trimming took 4 bases from V and 6 from J, leaving 18 bases between them. This CDR3 spans 15 amino acids. Germline CDR1 SNHLY, CDR2 FYNNEI. CDR3: CASSAAREAYDGYTF. CDR3 bases: TGTGCCAGCAGTGCTGCCAGGGAGGCGTATGATGGCTACACCTTC.

The chain is built from TRBV19 and TRBJ2-3, with TRBD2 matching 8 bases. Germline assignment: CDR1 LNHDA and CDR2 SQIVND (reference sequence). This CDR3 contains 16 residues. With 1 base clipped from V and 0 bases from J, the junction kept 3 bases outside the gene matches. CDR3 sequence: CASSIGGGPSTDTQYF. Written as DNA, the CDR3 is TGTGCCAGTAGTATAGGCGGGGGGCCAAGCACAGATACGCAGTATTTT.

The chain couples TRBV7-2 to TRBJ2-7, with D maybe TRBD1 (6 bases). The CDR3 loop spans 12 amino acids. From germline, CDR1 is SGHTA and CDR2 FQGNSA. The germline V and J ends were trimmed by 6 bases and 9 bases, with 15 bases remaining between them. CDR3 nucleotide sequence: TGTGCCAGCAGTGAAGCCACAGGGCGGCAGTACTTC. Translated: CASSEATGRQYF.

The genes are TRBV28 and TRBJ2-3; 13 nucleotides line up with TRBD2. V gave up 6 bases and J gave up 6 bases; unmatched junction bases: 9. This CDR3 has 16 amino acids. Germline CDR1 is MDHEN and CDR2 is SYDVKM. In DNA form, the CDR3 reads TGTGCCAGCAGCCCTACTAGCGGGGGGGCCGTTGATACGCAGTATTTT. As protein: CASSPTSGGAVDTQYF. Full variable domain (rest looked up from reference TRBV28 and TRBJ2-3): DVKVTQSSRYLVKRTGEKVFLECVQDMDHENMFWYRQDPGLGLRLIYFSYDVKMKEKGDIPEGYSVSREKKERFSLILESASTNQTSMYLCASSPTSGGAVDTQYFGPGTRLTVL.

DNA for the CDR3: TGTGCCAGCAGAGGACACTCCTATAATTCACCCCTCCACTTT. Its protein is CASRGHSYNSPLHF. This chain connects TRBV6-5 to TRBJ1-6; TRBD1 might be the D (5 bases). CDR3 size: 14 residues. The germline V gene has CDR1 MNHEY and CDR2 SVGAGI. Trimming shortened V by 6 bases and J by 0 bases, and 6 bases separated the two germline ends.

This chain connects TRBV6-5 to TRBJ1-1; 10 bases are shared with TRBD1. Trimming removed 4 bases from V and 4 bases from J; junction bases left unmatched: 0. The length of the CDR3 is 13 residues. Germline V gene sequence: CDR1 MNHEY, CDR2 SVGAGI. In DNA, the CDR3 is TGTGCCAGCAGTTGGGACAGGGGCACTGAAGCTTTCTTT. It is translated as CASSWDRGTEAFF.

V is TRBV5-4 and J is TRBJ1-1; 7 bases fit TRBD1. The CDR3 has 15 amino acids. Germline loops: CDR1 SGHNT, CDR2 YYREEE (reference sequence). V was pared by 4 bases and J by 4 bases, with 10 bases of the junction left unmatched. DNA of the CDR3: TGTGCCAGCAGCCCAACAGGGGCCGGTAGCACTGAAGCTTTCTTT. Translated, it gives CASSPTGAGSTEAFF.

This chain joins TRBV15 and TRBJ1-2; tentative D call: TRBD1 (6 bases). CDR1 is LNHNV and CDR2 is YYDKDF in the germline V gene (reference sequence). This CDR3 is 16 amino acids long. Trimming cost V 3 bases and J 1 base, with 15 bases left between them. The CDR3 nucleotides read TGTGCCACCAGCAGGGTTCCTCCAGGGGATAACTATGGCTACACCTTC. Translation: CATSRVPPGDNYGYTF.

The table lists this clone with a few counts. The chain couples TRBV7-2 to TRBJ1-5; no clear D. With 2 bases removed from V and 7 bases from J, the gap between germline ends came to 12 bases. This CDR3 comprises 14 residues. CDR1 SGHTA and CDR2 FQGNSA come from the germline V gene. CDR3 DNA: TGTGCCAGCAGCTTAACGCAGGTCAGCCAGCCCCAGCATTTT. Translation: CASSLTQVSQPQHF.

J is TRBJ2-7 and V is TRBV7-2; D gene unclear. The CDR3 extends over 14 amino acids. The ends were cut back, 5 bases at V and 3 bases at J, with 14 bases in the middle. Germline V lookup: CDR1 SGHTA, CDR2 FQGNSA. The DNA for the CDR3 is TGTGCCAGCAGCCCAAACCTACAGTTCTACGAGCAGTACTTC. Its protein product is CASSPNLQFYEQYF.

The chain joins TRBV6-6 to TRBJ2-3; possibly TRBD1 for D (7 bases). The CDR3 runs to 16 residues. V was trimmed by 6 bases and J by 0 bases, leaving 16 bases between them. CDR1 is MNHNY, CDR2 SVGAGI, per germline (reference sequence). CDR3 amino acids: CASSPRGASSTDTQYF. For the CDR3, the DNA is TGTGCCAGCAGCCCCAGGGGGGCGTCTAGCACAGATACGCAGTATTTT.

There are a few counts of this clone. The chain recombines TRBV7-2 with TRBJ2-3; TRBD2 might be the D (6 bases). The CDR3 consists of 17 residues. Trimming cost V 5 bases and J 0 bases, with 18 bases left between them. Germline CDR1 is SGHTA and CDR2 is FQGNSA. CDR3 DNA: TGTGCCAGCAGCCTGGGTGGGGGGATAACTAGCACAGATACGCAGTATTTT. This sequence encodes CASSLGGGITSTDTQYF.

This chain links TRBV2 with TRBJ1-3; D gene uncertain. Per germline, CDR1 SNHLY and CDR2 FYNNEI. This CDR3 is built from 14 residues. V lost 4 bases and J 1 base, leaving 8 bases between the germline ends. The CDR3 reads CASSGVASGNTIYF. For the CDR3, the DNA is TGTGCCAGCAGTGGTGTAGCTTCTGGAAACACCATATATTTT.

CDR3 protein: CASAPGQGFGSPLHF. CDR3 DNA sequence: TGTGCCAGCGCGCCGGGACAGGGATTTGGTTCACCCCTCCACTTT. The chain carries TRBV19 and TRBJ1-6, with TRBD1 matching 9 bases. The trim removed 9 bases at V and 9 bases at J, leaving 12 bases unmatched. The CDR3 contains 15 residues. Per the germline V gene, CDR1 is LNHDA and CDR2 is SQIVND (reference sequence).

In its sample, this clone was seen once. This rearrangement joins TRBV10-3 to TRBJ2-5, with a weak D call TRBD2 (6 bases). CDR3 length equals 13 residues. The V end was cut by 8 bases, the J end by 5 bases, with 15 bases between. Per germline, CDR1 ENHRY and CDR2 SYGVKD. CDR3 sequence: CAISDRGGETQYF. The CDR3, as DNA: TGTGCCATCTCGGACCGCGGAGGGGAGACCCAGTACTTC.

The V call is TRBV5-4, the J call TRBJ2-7; TRBD2 matches at 10 bases. Germline V lookup: CDR1 SGHNT, CDR2 YYREEE (reference sequence). The CDR3 sequence is 15 residues long. V trimming: 2 bases; J trimming: 6 bases; junction bases outside the gene matches: 8. The CDR3 region is CASSFLSGGAAEQYF. DNA for the CDR3: TGTGCCAGCAGCTTTTTAAGCGGGGGGGCGGCCGAGCAGTACTTC. The entire variable domain, with the rest obtained from reference TRBV5-4 and TRBJ2-7, is as follows: ETGVTQSPTHLIKTRGQQVTLRCSSQSGHNTVSWYQQALGQGPQFIFQYYREEENGRGNFPPRFSGLQFPNYSSELNVNALELDDSALYLCASSFLSGGAAEQYFGPGTRLTVT.